This entry lists 28 T cell receptor beta chains sequenced from one sample in a study of blood T cell repertoires in COVID-19. Assay: immunoSEQ multiplex PCR; the TCRdb copy retains only in-frame clones and omits some. The profile shows fewer than 450,000 clones, roughly 87% of them singletons. The sample taken for sequencing was PBMCs or T cells enriched from blood (not recorded which). Source of these receptors: a woman under 40 who had recovered from COVID-19.

The rearrangement uses TRBV3-1 (or the pseudogene TRBV3-2) and TRBJ2-5; no firm D call. From germline, CDR1 is LGHDT and CDR2 YNNKEL (reference sequence). The CDR3 has 14 amino acids. V was cut by 3 bases and J by 3 bases, with 11 bases left in between. The CDR3 loop reads CASSHQYNEETQYF. CDR3 DNA: TGTGCCAGCAGCCATCAGTACAATGAAGAGACCCAGTACTTC.

This rearrangement joins TRBV19 to TRBJ1-5, with 8 bases identical to TRBD1. The V gene's germline CDR1 is LNHDA and CDR2 SQIVND (reference sequence). CDR3 length: 15 residues. V lost 2 bases, J lost 6 bases, and 6 bases stayed unmatched. The CDR3 protein is CASSIYRGVGQPQHF. DNA of the CDR3: TGTGCCAGTAGTATATACAGGGGGGTGGGTCAGCCCCAGCATTTT.

The chain uses TRBV28 and TRBJ2-2; TRBD1 is a possible D gene (6 bases). Between the trimmed V and J ends, which lost 5 bases and 1 base, there was a span of 14 bases. The CDR3 covers 16 residues. Germline V gene data show CDR1 as MDHEN and CDR2 as SYDVKM. The CDR3 loop reads CASSPPGHQNTGELFF. CDR3 sequence (DNA): TGTGCCAGCAGTCCCCCGGGACACCAGAACACCGGGGAGCTGTTTTTT.

The sample holds a few counts of this clone. The same CDR3 also results from other DNA sequences found in this sample. This chain connects TRBV27 to TRBJ1-4; possibly TRBD1 for D (5 bases). The CDR3 is 15 residues long. Trimming cost V 2 bases and J 2 bases, with 9 bases left between them. The germline CDR1 and CDR2 sequences are MNHEY and SMNVEV (reference sequence). CDR3 loop: CASSLSPGTNEKLFF. CDR3 DNA sequence: TGTGCCAGCAGTTTAAGTCCAGGGACTAATGAAAAACTGTTTTTT.

The count of this clone is one. The chain uses TRBV10-3 and TRBJ1-2, with TRBD1 as a possible D gene (6 bases). Per the germline V gene, CDR1 is ENHRY and CDR2 is SYGVKD. V lost 5 bases and J lost 6, with 22 bases in between. This CDR3 is built from 16 residues. DNA of the CDR3: TGTGCCATCAGTCCCCCCGGTGGGGGGGCGTCCGATGGCTACACCTTC. This gives the protein CAISPPGGGASDGYTF.

This chain connects TRBV28 to TRBJ1-2, with 8 bases identical to TRBD1. Germline values: CDR1 MDHEN, CDR2 SYDVKM. V was pared by 6 bases and J by 3 bases, with 6 bases of the junction left unmatched. The CDR3 extends over 14 amino acids. The CDR3 nucleotides read TGTGCCAGCAGGCGGGACAGGCCTTACTATGGCTACACCTTC. Its translation is CASRRDRPYYGYTF.

DNA of the CDR3: TGTGCCAGCAGCCTCAGGGGCGGCCAGCCCCAGCATTTT. It yields the protein CASSLRGGQPQHF. This rearrangement joins TRBV2 to TRBJ1-5; a weak D match, TRBD1 (6 bases). CDR3 length equals 13 residues. V was shortened by 6 bases and J by 7 bases, with 13 bases between the two germline ends. From germline, CDR1 is SNHLY and CDR2 FYNNEI. The full variable domain, completed using reference TRBV2 and TRBJ1-5, is EPEVTQTPSHQVTQMGQEVILRCVPISNHLYFYWYRQILGQKVEFLVSFYNNEISEKSEIFDDQFSVERPDGSNFTLKIRSTKLEDSAMYFCASSLRGGQPQHFGDGTRLSIL.

The chain couples TRBV12-3 or TRBV12-4 to TRBJ1-4; possibly TRBD1 for D (5 bases). V lost 5 bases and J 11 bases, leaving 15 bases between the germline ends. The CDR3 covers 13 residues. In DNA, the CDR3 is TGTGCCAGCAGTCTAGGGACTAGAACGAAACTGTTTTTT. It codes for CASSLGTRTKLFF.

V gene TRBV11-3 combines with J gene TRBJ1-2; D unclear. The CDR3 consists of 16 residues. Germline V gene sequence: CDR1 SGHNT, CDR2 YENEEA. Trimming removed 0 bases from V and 0 bases from J, with 11 bases in between. This CDR3 is CASSLDLHSSNYGYTF. CDR3 coding DNA: TGTGCCAGCAGCTTAGATCTCCACAGCTCTAACTATGGCTACACCTTC.

The genes are TRBV5-6 and TRBJ1-6; D gene unclear. The CDR3 covers 15 residues. The germline V gene encodes CDR1 SGHDT and CDR2 YYEEEE. V was shortened by 4 bases and J by 0 bases, with 8 bases between the two germline ends. The CDR3 loop is CASSLGSSYNSPLHF. The CDR3 DNA reads TGTGCCAGCAGCCTGGGGAGCTCCTATAATTCACCCCTCCACTTT.

The genes are TRBV24-1 and TRBJ1-2; D is perhaps TRBD1 (6 bases). This CDR3 has 13 amino acids. V lost 6 bases, J lost 6 bases, and 13 bases lay in between. Per germline, CDR1 KGHDR and CDR2 SFDVKD. CDR3 sequence reads: CATSSRAGDGYTF. The DNA for the CDR3 is TGTGCCACCAGTTCCCGGGCAGGGGATGGCTACACCTTC.

This sequence joins TRBV4-2 and TRBJ1-2; 7 positions match TRBD1. With 0 bases clipped from V and 8 bases from J, the junction kept 9 bases outside the gene matches. Looked up from germline, CDR1 is LGHNA and CDR2 is YNFKEQ. This CDR3 has 15 amino acids. The CDR3 loop reads CASSQDTTGFSGYTF. CDR3 DNA sequence: TGTGCCAGCAGCCAAGATACGACAGGGTTCTCGGGCTACACCTTC.

This clone was detected a few times. V gene TRBV10-2 combines with J gene TRBJ2-3, with 10 bases matching TRBD2. V lost 7 bases and J lost 2; bases outside the gene matches: 3. Germline loops: CDR1 WSHSY, CDR2 SAAADI. This CDR3 spans 14 amino acids. In nucleotides, the CDR3 is TGCGCCAGCAAACTAGCGGGGAACACAGATACGCAGTATTTT. Protein product: CASKLAGNTDTQYF.

Here the CDR3 DNA reads TGTGCCAGCGACCCGGGACAGACCCTCAATCAGCCCCAGCATTTT. Its translation is CASDPGQTLNQPQHF. The rearrangement uses TRBV6-5 and TRBJ1-5; 7 bases agree with TRBD1. The CDR3 is 15 residues long. V shed 8 bases, J shed 3 bases, and the junction held 10 bases outside the gene matches. Germline CDR1 and CDR2: MNHEY and SVGAGI.

The V call is TRBV19, the J call TRBJ2-2, with a weak D call TRBD1 (6 bases). V was shortened by 3 bases and J by 4 bases, with 12 bases between the two germline ends. CDR1 and CDR2 from the germline V gene are LNHDA and SQIVND (reference sequence). The CDR3 totals 15 residues. The CDR3 loop reads CASSMSQGTTGELFF. The CDR3 coding sequence is TGTGCCAGTAGTATGTCTCAGGGGACCACCGGGGAGCTGTTTTTT.

The V gene is TRBV19, the J gene TRBJ1-5, with 9 positions matching TRBD1. V gave up 8 bases and J gave up 1 base; unmatched junction bases: 3. The germline CDR1 and CDR2 sequences are LNHDA and SQIVND (reference sequence). This CDR3 contains 14 residues. For the CDR3, the DNA is TGTGCCAGTGTCGGACAGGGGAGCAATCAGCCCCAGCATTTT. Its protein product is CASVGQGSNQPQHF.

The chain recombines TRBV10-1 with TRBJ1-4; a possible D gene is TRBD1 (5 bases). Germline-derived CDR1 and CDR2 are WNHNN and SYGVQD (reference sequence). CDR3 length: 12 amino acids. V was shortened by 8 bases and J by 4 bases, with 8 bases between the two germline ends. The CDR3 sequence is CASDSYNEKLFF. The CDR3 bases are TGCGCCAGCGACAGTTATAATGAAAAACTGTTTTTT.

The V and J genes are TRBV24-1 and TRBJ1-5, with TRBD1 as a possible D gene (6 bases). CDR3 length equals 16 residues. In germline, CDR1 is KGHDR, CDR2 SFDVKD. V lost 4 bases and J lost 2, with 14 bases in between. In DNA, the CDR3 is TGTGCCACCAGTGAGGCCAGGGGAGGGGGCAATCAGCCCCAGCATTTT. This sequence encodes CATSEARGGGNQPQHF.

The rearrangement joins TRBV6-2 or TRBV6-3 to TRBJ1-2; D is ambiguous. Germline V gene sequence: CDR1 MNHEY, CDR2 SVGEGT. V was cut by 0 bases and J by 8 bases, with 16 bases left in between. This CDR3 is built from 15 residues. CDR3 sequence (DNA): TGTGCCAGCAGTTACTCGTCTCGTGTGTCCGTGGGCTACACCTTC. Protein product: CASSYSSRVSVGYTF.

The chain joins TRBV9 to TRBJ2-3; 9 bases fit TRBD2. The germline V gene has CDR1 SGDLS and CDR2 YYNGEE. The junction had 10 bases not matched to a gene; V was cut back by 2 bases and J by 0 bases. CDR3 length equals 18 residues. CDR3 region: CASSVALAGTTSTDTQYF. The CDR3 coding sequence is TGTGCCAGCAGCGTGGCGCTAGCGGGGACAACTAGCACAGATACGCAGTATTTT.

This clone appeared once. The chain employs TRBV27 and TRBJ2-3, with 10 positions matching TRBD2. Germline CDR1 and CDR2: MNHEY and SMNVEV (reference sequence). Trimming took 6 bases from V and 1 from J; bases not matched to a gene: 7. CDR3 size: 16 residues. The CDR3 sequence is CASRPRLAGGTDTQYF. The CDR3 nucleotides are TGTGCCAGCAGACCCCGGCTAGCGGGGGGCACAGATACGCAGTATTTT.

The rearrangement links TRBV18 to TRBJ1-3; D might be TRBD1 (6 bases). This CDR3 has 12 residues. Trimming removed 6 bases from V and 9 bases from J, with 12 bases in between. The germline V gene encodes CDR1 KGHSH and CDR2 LQKENI. The chain's CDR3 is CASSQGHSTIYF. Written as DNA, the CDR3 is TGTGCCAGCTCTCAGGGGCATAGCACCATATATTTT.

This clone was picked up one time. The rearrangement links TRBV7-9 to TRBJ1-2; D uncertain. The V end lost 5 bases, the J end lost 8 bases, and 15 bases lay between the germline ends. The length of the CDR3 is 13 residues. Germline V CDR1 and CDR2: SEHNR, FQNEAQ (reference sequence). The DNA of the CDR3 is TGTGCCAGCAGCCCCCCTCGAGCCCCAGGCTACACCTTC. Translating it yields CASSPPRAPGYTF.

The sample holds a few counts of this clone. The sample has other DNA sequences that encode this CDR3 too. The CDR3 is CASSEDRGYGYTF. The CDR3, as DNA: TGTGCCAGCAGTGAAGACAGGGGGTATGGCTACACCTTC. This chain links TRBV2 with TRBJ1-2; 8 nucleotides line up with TRBD1. Per the germline V gene, CDR1 is SNHLY and CDR2 is FYNNEI. The CDR3 runs to 13 residues. J lost 5 bases, V lost 1 base, and 0 bases had no gene match.

This chain links TRBV2 with TRBJ1-6; 7 bases match TRBD1. From germline, CDR1 is SNHLY and CDR2 FYNNEI. V gave up 6 bases and J gave up 7 bases; unmatched junction bases: 12. CDR3 length: 16 amino acids. The CDR3 DNA reads as TGTGCCAGCAGAATAAATACCGGGACAGTGAATTCACCCCTCCACTTT. Translating it yields CASRINTGTVNSPLHF.

The V and J genes are TRBV19 and TRBJ1-4; a weak D match, TRBD1 (5 bases). The germline V gene encodes CDR1 LNHDA and CDR2 SQIVND (reference sequence). The CDR3 length is 14 residues. V was trimmed by 7 bases and J by 0 bases, leaving 9 bases between them. The CDR3 sequence is CASTPTATNEKLFF. CDR3 coding DNA: TGTGCCAGTACCCCGACAGCAACTAATGAAAAACTGTTTTTT.

This clone was found a few times. The V call is TRBV28, the J call TRBJ2-7, with a tentative D call TRBD2 (5 bases). This CDR3 region has 16 residues. Germline CDR1 MDHEN, CDR2 SYDVKM. Trimming removed 4 bases from V and 1 base from J, with 17 bases in between. CDR3 nucleotide sequence: TGTGCCAGCAGTTCCCCCCCTGGGGAGCAATCCTACGAGCAGTACTTC. As protein: CASSSPPGEQSYEQYF.

The V gene is TRBV6-5, the J gene TRBJ1-2, with D maybe TRBD1 (5 bases). CDR1 and CDR2 from the germline V gene are MNHEY and SVGAGI. CDR3 length: 14 amino acids. With 6 bases removed from V and 6 bases from J, the gap between germline ends came to 17 bases. The CDR3 bases are TGTGCCAGCAGGGTTAAAGGTGGAGGGGATGGCTACACCTTC. Amino acids: CASRVKGGGDGYTF.